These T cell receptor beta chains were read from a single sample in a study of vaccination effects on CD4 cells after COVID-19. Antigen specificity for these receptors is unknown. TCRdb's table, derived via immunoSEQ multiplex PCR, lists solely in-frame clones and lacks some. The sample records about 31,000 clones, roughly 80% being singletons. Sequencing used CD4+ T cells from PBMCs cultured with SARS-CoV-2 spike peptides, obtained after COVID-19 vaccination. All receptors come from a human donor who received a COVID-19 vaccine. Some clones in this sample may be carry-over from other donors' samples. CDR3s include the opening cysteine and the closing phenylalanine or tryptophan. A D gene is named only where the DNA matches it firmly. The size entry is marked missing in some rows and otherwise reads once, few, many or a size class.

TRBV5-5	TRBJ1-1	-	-	TGTGCCAGCAGCCTGTTGTTTCGGAACACTGAAGCTTTCTTT	CASSLLFRNTEAFF
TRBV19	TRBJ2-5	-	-	TGTGCCAGTAGGGTCCCGGGTCGGGAGACCCAGTACTTC	CASRVPGRETQYF
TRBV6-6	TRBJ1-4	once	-	TGTGCCAGCAGACCCCCTGGGGGGTTTAATGAAAAACTGTTTTTT	CASRPPGGFNEKLFF
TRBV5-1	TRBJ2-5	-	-	TGCGCCAGCAGCTCCTTTACTCCCCAAGAGACCCAGTACTTC	CASSSFTPQETQYF
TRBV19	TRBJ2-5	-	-	TGTGCCAGTAGCAAAAATCAAGAGACCCAGTACTTC	CASSKNQETQYF
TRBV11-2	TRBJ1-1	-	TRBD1	TGTGCCAGCAGCCCTGACAGGGTGAACACTGAAGCTTTCTTT	CASSPDRVNTEAFF
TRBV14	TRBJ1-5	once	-	TGTGCCAGCAGCCAAGATGCCACATATAGCAATCAGCCCCAGCATTTT	CASSQDATYSNQPQHF
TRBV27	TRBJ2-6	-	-	TGTGCCAGCAGCTTCTACAGCTCTGGGGCCAACGTCCTGACTTTC	CASSFYSSGANVLTF
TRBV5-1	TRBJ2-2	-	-	TGCGCCAGTCGAAGGGACGCGAACACCGGGGAGCTGTTTTTT	CASRRDANTGELFF
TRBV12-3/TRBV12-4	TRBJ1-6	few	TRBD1	TGTGCCAGCAGACGAATAGAGACAGGGAACCTCCACTTT	CASRRIETGNLHF
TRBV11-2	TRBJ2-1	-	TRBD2	TGTGCCAGCAGCTTAGATGGACTAGCGGGGGGGCCATACAATGAGCAGTTCTTC	CASSLDGLAGGPYNEQFF
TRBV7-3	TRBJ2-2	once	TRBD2	TGTGCCAGCAGCTTAGGAGGCAGCGGGGCCACCGGGGAGCTGTTTTTT	CASSLGGSGATGELFF
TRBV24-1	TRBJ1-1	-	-	TGTGCCACCAGTGATCCCGGACAGTCCGGAACTTTCTTT	CATSDPGQSGTFF
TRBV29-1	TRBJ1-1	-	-	TGCAGCGTGACAGATTTGAACACTGAAGCTTTCTTT	CSVTDLNTEAFF
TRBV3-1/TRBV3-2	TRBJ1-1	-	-	TGTGCCAGCAGCCAGGAGGGGAGGGGCACTGAAGCTTTCTTT	CASSQEGRGTEAFF
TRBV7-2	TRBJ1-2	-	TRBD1	TGTGCCAGCAGCCCGAGTCGTACAGGGGTGAACTATGGCTACACCTTC	CASSPSRTGVNYGYTF
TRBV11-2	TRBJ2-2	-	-	TGTGCCAGCAGCTTTTTTCGGCGGACAGCTCCGACCGGGGAGCTGTTTTTT	CASSFFRRTAPTGELFF
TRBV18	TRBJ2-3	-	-	TGTGCCAGCTCCGGACAAGGCACAGATACGCAGTATTTT	CASSGQGTDTQYF
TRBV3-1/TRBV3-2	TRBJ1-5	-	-	TGTGCCAGCAGCATACAGATTAATCAGCCCCAGCATTTT	CASSIQINQPQHF
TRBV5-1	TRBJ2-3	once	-	TGCGCCAGCAGCCCGGAACGCTTCCGACTCAGCACAGATACGCAGTATTTT	CASSPERFRLSTDTQYF
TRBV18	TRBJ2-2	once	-	TGTGCCAGCTCACAGGGATTTGGGGAGCTGTTTTTT	CASSQGFGELFF
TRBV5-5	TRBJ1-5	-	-	TGTGCCAGCAGCTTGGAGCCGGGCAATCAGCCCCAGCATTTT	CASSLEPGNQPQHF
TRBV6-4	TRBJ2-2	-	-	TGTGCCAGCAGTTCTAGCTTTTCCACCGGGGAGCTGTTTTTT	CASSSSFSTGELFF
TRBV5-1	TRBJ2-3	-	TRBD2	TGCGCCAGCAGCTTCGGGGGAGGGGGCACAGATACGCAGTATTTT	CASSFGGGGTDTQYF
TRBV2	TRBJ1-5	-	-	TGTGCCAGCAGTGCGCTTTTGTGGGACGATAGCAATCAGCCCCAGCATTTT	CASSALLWDDSNQPQHF
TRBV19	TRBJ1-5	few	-	TGTGCCAGTAGTATTGGGCAGGGGTATGACAATCAGCCCCAGCATTTT	CASSIGQGYDNQPQHF
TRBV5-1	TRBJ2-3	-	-	TGCGCCAGCAGCGGAGGGACAGCTAGTAGCACAGATACGCAGTATTTT	CASSGGTASSTDTQYF
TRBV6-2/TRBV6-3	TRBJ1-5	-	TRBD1	TGTGCCAGCAGCCCTACAGGGGCAGGGAGCAATCAGCCCCAGCATTTT	CASSPTGAGSNQPQHF
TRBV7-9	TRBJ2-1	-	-	TGTGCCAGCAGCCCACTTGGGGGCCGGACCTACAATGAGCAGTTCTTC	CASSPLGGRTYNEQFF